This T cell receptor beta chain was identified during a study of cytotoxic CD8 clonotypes in ibrutinib-treated CLL. For the study at large: Recorded responses included around 24 partial and 2 complete; following median approximately 68 months, roughly 15 stayed remitted and about 12 progressed. Response sampling came at median 12 months of treatment, ranging about 6 to 40 months.

Findings of the study overall: Few clonotypes were public, and these shrank or held steady under treatment. A difference in sampling times existed between sustained-remission and progressing patients.

The data were produced by immunoSEQ multiplex PCR, yet TCRdb's version contains in-frame clones alone and is incomplete. Here the sample spans approximately 130,000 clones, around 80% being singletons. Germline CDR1 SNHLY, CDR2 FYNNEI. This CDR3 region has 13 residues. Deletions cut 4 bases from V and 6 bases from J, with 12 bases between. A word on this clone: The antigen is not known.

Sequences were derived from PBMCs, sampled after 24 months of ibrutinib treatment. This chain connects TRBV2 to TRBJ1-2; D is unresolved. This TCR derives from a human donor with chronic lymphocytic leukemia. CDR3 sequence reads: CASSVRVSDGYTF. The CDR3 DNA is TGTGCCAGCAGTGTGAGGGTCTCGGATGGCTACACCTTC.